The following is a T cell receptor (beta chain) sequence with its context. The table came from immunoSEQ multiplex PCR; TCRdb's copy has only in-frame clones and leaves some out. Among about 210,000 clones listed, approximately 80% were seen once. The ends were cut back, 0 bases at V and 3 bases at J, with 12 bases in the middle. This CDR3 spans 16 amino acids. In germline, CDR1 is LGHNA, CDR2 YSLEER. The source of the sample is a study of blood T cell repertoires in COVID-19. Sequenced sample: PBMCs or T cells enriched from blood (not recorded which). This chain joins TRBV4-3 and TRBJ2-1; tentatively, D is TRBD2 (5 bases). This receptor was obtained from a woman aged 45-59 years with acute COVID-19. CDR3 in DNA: TGCGCCAGCAGCCAAGAGAGGGTATGGGGCTACAATGAGCAGTTCTTC. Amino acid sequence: CASSQERVWGYNEQFF.